Shown below are 31 T cell receptor beta chains from a single sample sequenced in a study of beta chain features in type 1 diabetes. Study outcomes and limitations: Among patients with Type 1 diabetes, TCRB CDR3s were moderately but significantly shorter in every one of the four CD4+ subsets.

What was sequenced were expressed TCRB transcripts, since all of the isolated RNA had been reverse transcribed. Some clones are missing from TCRdb's copy, which holds only in-frame ones; the method was immunoSEQ multiplex PCR. The sample yields roughly 150,000 clones, almost 65% seen once. Antigen specificity for these receptors is unknown. Sequenced input: naive CD4+ T cells from blood. These receptors came from a man aged 25-45 years with type 1 diabetes.

There are a few counts of this clone. The chain carries TRBV28 and TRBJ1-5, with D tentatively TRBD1 (5 bases). Germline assignment: CDR1 MDHEN and CDR2 SYDVKM. The CDR3 contains 14 residues. The ends were cut back, 3 bases at V and 2 bases at J, with 8 bases in the middle. The CDR3: CASSLQQGNQPQHF. The CDR3 bases are TGTGCCAGCAGTTTGCAACAGGGCAATCAGCCCCAGCATTTT. The variable domain in full, with the rest retrieved from reference TRBV28 and TRBJ1-5, is DVKVTQSSRYLVKRTGEKVFLECVQDMDHENMFWYRQDPGLGLRLIYFSYDVKMKEKGDIPEGYSVSREKKERFSLILESASTNQTSMYLCASSLQQGNQPQHFGDGTRLSIL.

This rearrangement joins TRBV28 to TRBJ2-3, with 9 bases identical to TRBD2. With 9 bases clipped from V and 2 bases from J, the junction kept 9 bases outside the gene matches. Germline V gene sequence: CDR1 MDHEN, CDR2 SYDVKM. There are 15 residues in the CDR3. The CDR3: CASITERGATDTQYF. Written as DNA, the CDR3 is TGTGCCAGTATAACTGAGCGGGGGGCCACAGATACGCAGTATTTT.

The chain couples TRBV6-5 to TRBJ1-2; TRBD1 aligns across 8 bases. The germline V gene has CDR1 MNHEY and CDR2 SVGAGI. V was clipped by 2 bases and J by 8 bases; unmatched bases: 13. This CDR3 contains 16 residues. CDR3 sequence (DNA): TGTGCCAGCAGTTACAACGGCGTCAGGGGGCCGTCAGGCTACACCTTC. Translating gives CASSYNGVRGPSGYTF.

The chain employs TRBV7-9 and TRBJ1-1, with a possible D match to TRBD1 (5 bases). CDR1 is SEHNR, CDR2 FQNEAQ, per germline (reference sequence). The CDR3 spans 13 residues. Trimming shortened V by 5 bases and J by 3 bases, and 10 bases separated the two germline ends. CDR3 DNA: TGTGCCAGCAGCCCACAGGAGGACACTGAAGCTTTCTTT. Protein sequence: CASSPQEDTEAFF.

This chain joins TRBV29-1 and TRBJ2-1; D perhaps matches TRBD1 (5 bases). The CDR3 runs 11 residues. With 2 bases removed from V and 10 bases from J, the gap between germline ends came to 9 bases. From germline, CDR1 is SQVTM and CDR2 ANQGSEA. The CDR3 protein is CSVENRTEQFF. The CDR3 DNA reads as TGCAGCGTTGAAAACCGGACAGAGCAGTTCTTC.

The J gene is TRBJ2-3, the V gene TRBV15; D is ambiguous. V shed 3 bases and J shed 10 bases, with 5 bases lying between them. This CDR3 is 10 amino acids long. Germline CDR1 reads LNHNV; CDR2 reads YYDKDF (reference sequence). The CDR3 DNA reads as TGTGCCACCAGCAGCCGATCGCAGTATTTT. It yields the protein CATSSRSQYF.

J is TRBJ2-3 and V is TRBV7-2; D call uncertain. Germline V CDR1 and CDR2: SGHTA, FQGNSA. The CDR3 consists of 14 residues. V lost 1 base to trimming and J lost 0 bases, with 5 bases between them. The CDR3 here is CASSLDRSTDTQYF. DNA for the CDR3: TGTGCCAGCAGCTTAGACAGAAGCACAGATACGCAGTATTTT. The full variable domain, rest sourced from reference TRBV7-2 and TRBJ2-3, is GAGVSQSPSNKVTEKGKDVELRCDPISGHTALYWYRQSLGQGLEFLIYFQGNSAPDKSGLPSDRFSAERTGGSVSTLTIQRTQQEDSAVYLCASSLDRSTDTQYFGPGTRLTVL.

The chain has TRBV7-9 and TRBJ1-2; D gene ambiguous. This CDR3 has 14 amino acids. V was pared by 5 bases and J by 7 bases, with 17 bases between. Germline CDR1 and CDR2: SEHNR and FQNEAQ (reference sequence). The CDR3 is CASSVRTDVGGYTF. The DNA of the CDR3 is TGTGCCAGCAGCGTCAGGACCGACGTTGGTGGCTACACCTTC.

The V call is TRBV7-2, the J call TRBJ2-4, with D unclear. The CDR3 is made up of 12 amino acids. Trimming took off 7 bases at V and 8 bases at J, with 12 bases between the two ends. In germline, CDR1 is SGHTA, CDR2 FQGNSA. The CDR3 sequence is CASIQDGHIQYF. CDR3 nucleotide sequence: TGTGCCAGCATCCAAGATGGACACATTCAGTACTTC.

A remark on this clone: The sample contains more than one DNA sequence encoding this CDR3. The chain employs TRBV7-2 and TRBJ2-3; D remains unclear. The germline V gene has CDR1 SGHTA and CDR2 FQGNSA. The V end lost 5 bases, the J end lost 2 bases, and 2 bases lay between the germline ends. The CDR3 covers 11 residues. DNA of the CDR3: TGTGCCAGCAGCATCACAGATACGCAGTATTTT. Protein sequence: CASSITDTQYF.

This clone has more than one count but fewer than ten. The chain links TRBV7-9 to TRBJ2-7; D remains unclear. Looked up from germline, CDR1 is SEHNR and CDR2 is FQNEAQ (reference sequence). This CDR3 comprises 12 residues. V shed 8 bases and J shed 2 bases, with 10 bases lying between them. This CDR3 is CASGDIAYEQYF. Written as DNA, the CDR3 is TGTGCCAGCGGAGACATCGCCTACGAGCAGTACTTC.

This chain joins TRBV9 and TRBJ2-5, with D unclear. The CDR3 spans 14 residues. Trimming left V 2 bases short and J 5 bases short, with 13 bases between. CDR1 is SGDLS and CDR2 is YYNGEE in the germline V gene. CDR3 nucleotides: TGTGCCAGCAGCGTTGGAGTAAACGGGGAGACCCAGTACTTC. Translation: CASSVGVNGETQYF.

In DNA, the CDR3 is TGTGCCTGGAGCGCGGGACAGGGCCGCACAGATACGCAGTATTTT. Encoded protein: CAWSAGQGRTDTQYF. The V call is TRBV30, the J call TRBJ2-3; TRBD1 agrees at 9 bases. CDR1 is GTSNPN and CDR2 is SVGIG in the germline V gene (reference sequence). Trimming at V came to 3 bases and at J to 1 base, leaving 5 bases not matched to a gene. The CDR3 consists of 15 residues.

The V call is TRBV27, the J call TRBJ1-1; 9 nucleotides agree with TRBD1. The CDR3 runs 14 residues. Germline CDR1 reads MNHEY; CDR2 reads SMNVEV (reference sequence). Trimming at V came to 6 bases and at J to 3 bases, leaving 5 bases not matched to a gene. In DNA, the CDR3 is TGTGCCAGCAGAAGGGGACAGGGTGACACTGAAGCTTTCTTT. Its protein is CASRRGQGDTEAFF.

The CDR3 reads CAWIASWRVGDEQFF. The CDR3 nucleotides are TGTGCCTGGATTGCCTCATGGCGGGTTGGCGATGAGCAGTTCTTC. The rearrangement links TRBV30 to TRBJ2-1; tentatively, D is TRBD2 (5 bases). Germline assignment: CDR1 GTSNPN and CDR2 SVGIG (reference sequence). The CDR3 is 15 amino acids. Trimming pared 4 bases from V and 8 bases from J, leaving 21 bases between.

The rearrangement uses TRBV30 and TRBJ2-6, with TRBD1 matching 7 bases. This CDR3 comprises 16 residues. The V gene's germline CDR1 is GTSNPN and CDR2 SVGIG (reference sequence). The trim removed 4 bases at V and 0 bases at J, leaving 6 bases unmatched. The CDR3 DNA sequence: TGTGCCTGGAAGGACAGGCCGTACTCTGGGGCCAACGTCCTGACTTTC. This codes for CAWKDRPYSGANVLTF.

A few counts support this clone. The chain combines TRBV28 with TRBJ1-3; no definite D call. V was clipped by 4 bases and J by 2 bases, with 0 bases between them. Germline loops: CDR1 MDHEN, CDR2 SYDVKM. This CDR3 has 11 residues. CDR3 sequence (DNA): TGTGCCAGCAGTTCTGGAAACACCATATATTTT. Its protein is CASSSGNTIYF.

This rearrangement joins TRBV5-6 to TRBJ2-3, with D perhaps TRBD2 (6 bases). The CDR3 consists of 14 residues. Germline V gene lookup returns CDR1 SGHDT and CDR2 YYEEEE. The V end lost 4 bases, the J end lost 4 bases, and 13 bases lay between the germline ends. CDR3 bases: TGTGCCAGCAGCCCCCTTCCGGGGGCAGATACGCAGTATTTT. Its translation: CASSPLPGADTQYF.

The rearrangement uses TRBV5-1 and TRBJ2-7; no reliable D call. Germline-derived CDR1 and CDR2 are SGHRS and YFSETQ. Trimming removed 0 bases from V and 0 bases from J, with 10 bases in between. This CDR3 contains 15 residues. DNA of the CDR3: TGCGCCAGCAGCTTGGTATATCTGAGCTCCTACGAGCAGTACTTC. The encoded protein is CASSLVYLSSYEQYF.

This chain uses TRBV20-1 with TRBJ1-2; D uncertain. The germline gives CDR1 DFQATT, CDR2 SNEGSKA (reference sequence). The CDR3 covers 9 residues. V was cut by 0 bases and J by 14 bases, with 7 bases left in between. The CDR3 region is CSARDEDTF. As DNA, the CDR3 is TGCAGTGCTAGAGATGAGGATACCTTC.

The CDR3 nucleotides read TGCGCCAGCAGGGAGACAGGAGCGCAAAACATTCAGTACTTC. Translating gives CASRETGAQNIQYF. V and J are TRBV10-1 and TRBJ2-4; possible D gene TRBD1, 6 bases. Trimming took 6 bases from V and 5 from J, leaving 14 bases between them. Germline V gene data show CDR1 as WNHNN and CDR2 as SYGVQD (reference sequence). The CDR3 loop spans 14 amino acids.

This clone came up a few times. The J gene is TRBJ1-4, the V gene TRBV18; D is uncertain. There are 13 residues in the CDR3. The germline CDR1 and CDR2 sequences are KGHSH and LQKENI. Trimming removed 2 bases from V and 7 bases from J, with 8 bases in between. CDR3 nucleotides: TGTGCCAGCTCACCAGGGGATGGTGAAAAACTGTTTTTT. Its protein product is CASSPGDGEKLFF.

This clone came up a few times. The V and J genes are TRBV19 and TRBJ2-5, with 14 positions matching TRBD2. The germline CDR1 and CDR2 sequences are LNHDA and SQIVND (reference sequence). The CDR3 runs 15 residues. Germline trimming cut 8 bases from V and 7 bases from J; bases unmatched to any gene: 9. This CDR3 reads CASRTSGGTRGTQYF. The CDR3 coding sequence is TGTGCCAGTCGGACTAGCGGGGGGACGCGTGGGACCCAGTACTTC.

This sequence joins TRBV18 and TRBJ2-3; 8 nucleotides agree with TRBD1. Trimming took 3 bases from V and 3 from J; bases not matched to a gene: 5. This CDR3 spans 15 amino acids. Germline V gene data show CDR1 as KGHSH and CDR2 as LQKENI. The CDR3 loop is CASSPRTGWTDTQYF. DNA for the CDR3: TGTGCCAGCTCACCGAGGACAGGGTGGACAGATACGCAGTATTTT.

The chain couples TRBV25-1 to TRBJ2-6; D not certain. Germline CDR1 reads MGHDK; CDR2 reads SYGVNS. Trimming removed 6 bases from V and 0 bases from J, with 3 bases in between. The CDR3 totals 13 residues. The CDR3 reads CASRDSGANVLTF. DNA of the CDR3: TGTGCCAGCAGGGACTCTGGGGCCAACGTCCTGACTTTC. Combining the CDR3 with reference TRBV25-1 and TRBJ2-6 gives the whole variable domain EADIYQTPRYLVIGTGKKITLECSQTMGHDKMYWYQQDPGMELHLIHYSYGVNSTEKGDLSSESTVSRIRTEHFPLTLESARPSHTSQYLCASRDSGANVLTFGAGSRLTVL.

The chain joins TRBV7-2 to TRBJ2-1; D is perhaps TRBD1 (6 bases). The CDR3 length is 17 residues. V lost 1 base and J 0 bases, leaving 13 bases between the germline ends. CDR1 SGHTA and CDR2 FQGNSA come from the germline V gene. CDR3 sequence (DNA): TGTGCCAGCAGCTTAGACAGGGTTGATAGCTCCTACAATGAGCAGTTCTTC. Amino acid sequence: CASSLDRVDSSYNEQFF.

The chain uses TRBV13 and TRBJ2-6; D is uncertain. V lost 4 bases to trimming and J lost 0 bases, with 7 bases between them. The V gene's germline CDR1 is PRHDT and CDR2 FYEKMQ (reference sequence). The CDR3 loop spans 15 amino acids. CDR3 nucleotide sequence: TGTGCCAGCAGCTCATACTTCTCTGGGGCCAACGTCCTGACTTTC. Translation gives CASSSYFSGANVLTF.

V is TRBV29-1 and J is TRBJ1-1, with 8 bases that match TRBD1. The CDR3 extends over 12 amino acids. Unmatched junction bases numbered 4, after V lost 4 bases and J lost 6 bases. Germline V gives CDR1 SQVTM, CDR2 ANQGSEA. For the CDR3, the DNA is TGCAGCGTTGGGACAGGGAAGGCTGAAGCTTTCTTT. This encodes CSVGTGKAEAFF.

The chain employs TRBV29-1 and TRBJ2-2; D is undetermined. The CDR3 is 10 residues long. CDR1 and CDR2 from the germline V gene are SQVTM and ANQGSEA. Trimming removed 7 bases at V and 5 bases at J, with 5 bases between. In nucleotides, the CDR3 is TGCAGCGCCTTTACCGGGGAGCTGTTTTTT. Translation gives CSAFTGELFF.

This rearrangement joins TRBV5-1 to TRBJ2-6; a possible D gene is TRBD1 (6 bases). This CDR3 is built from 12 residues. The ends were cut back, 0 bases at V and 12 bases at J, with 7 bases in the middle. Looked up from germline, CDR1 is SGHRS and CDR2 is YFSETQ. CDR3 sequence reads: CASSLETGVLTF. The CDR3 DNA reads as TGCGCCAGCAGCTTGGAGACAGGCGTCCTGACTTTC.

This chain uses TRBV30 with TRBJ1-3, with a possible D match to TRBD1 (5 bases). Deletions cut 8 bases from V and 8 bases from J, with 13 bases between. Germline loops: CDR1 GTSNPN, CDR2 SVGIG (reference sequence). The CDR3 extends over 11 amino acids. The CDR3 reads CAEGSGHTIYF. The CDR3 DNA reads as TGTGCCGAGGGTTCGGGGCACACCATATATTTT.